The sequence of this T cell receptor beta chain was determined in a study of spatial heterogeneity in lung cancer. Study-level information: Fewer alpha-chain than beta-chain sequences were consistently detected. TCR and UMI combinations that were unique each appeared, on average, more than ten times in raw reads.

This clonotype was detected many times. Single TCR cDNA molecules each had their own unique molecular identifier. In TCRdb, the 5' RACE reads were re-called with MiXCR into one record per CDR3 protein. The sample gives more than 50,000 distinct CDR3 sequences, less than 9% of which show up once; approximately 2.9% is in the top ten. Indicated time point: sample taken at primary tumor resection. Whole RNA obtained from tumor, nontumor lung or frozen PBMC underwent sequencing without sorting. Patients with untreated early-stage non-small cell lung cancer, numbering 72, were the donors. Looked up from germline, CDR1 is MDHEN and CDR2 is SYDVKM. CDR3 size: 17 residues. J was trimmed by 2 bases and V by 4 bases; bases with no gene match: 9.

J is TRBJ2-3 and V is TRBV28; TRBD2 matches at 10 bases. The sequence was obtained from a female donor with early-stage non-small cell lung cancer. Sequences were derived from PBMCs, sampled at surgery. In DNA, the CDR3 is TGTGCCAGCAGTTCCTCTCTCCTAGCGGGGGTCACAGATACGCAGTATTTT. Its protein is CASSSSLLAGVTDTQYF.